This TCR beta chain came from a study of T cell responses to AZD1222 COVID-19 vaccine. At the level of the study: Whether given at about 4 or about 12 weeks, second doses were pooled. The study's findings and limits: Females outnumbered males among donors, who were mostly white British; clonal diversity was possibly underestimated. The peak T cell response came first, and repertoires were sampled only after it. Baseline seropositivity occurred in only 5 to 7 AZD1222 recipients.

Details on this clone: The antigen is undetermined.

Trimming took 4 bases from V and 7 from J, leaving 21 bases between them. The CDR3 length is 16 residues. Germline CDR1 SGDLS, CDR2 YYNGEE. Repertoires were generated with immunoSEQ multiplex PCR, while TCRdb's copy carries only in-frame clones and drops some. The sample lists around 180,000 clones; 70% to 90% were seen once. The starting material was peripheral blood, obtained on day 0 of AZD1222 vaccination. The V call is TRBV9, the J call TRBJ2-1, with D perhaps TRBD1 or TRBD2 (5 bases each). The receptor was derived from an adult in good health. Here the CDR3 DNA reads TGTGCCAGCAGCCCCACCGGGACCGGAGGAGGTAATGAGCAGTTCTTC. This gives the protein CASSPTGTGGGNEQFF.